This TCR beta chain was recorded in a study of blood T cell repertoires in COVID-19. On the study more broadly: COVID-19 samples, acute and convalescent, were from the United States, Italy and Spain. The cDNA or gDNA used as material had been derived from T cells, B-cell-depleted T cells, or PBMCs.

This CDR3 has 15 amino acids. The germline CDR1 and CDR2 sequences are SGHNT and YYREEE (reference sequence). Trimming cost V 0 bases and J 6 bases; bases outside gene matches: 6. In the source study's methods: Cell counts per sample came from amplifying reference gene primers. The method was immunoSEQ multiplex PCR; TCRdb's version includes in-frame clones alone and lacks a portion of them. The V and J calls and clone size come from that table; D and trimming were worked out from the DNA. Among tens of thousands of clones listed, roughly two thirds were seen once. The clonotype was recovered from a woman in her seventies with acute or convalescent COVID-19. The sample was peripheral blood. The chain recombines TRBV5-4 with TRBJ1-2, with 9 bases aligning to TRBD1. Here the CDR3 reads CASSLEGQGQDGYTF. The CDR3, as DNA: TGTGCCAGCAGCTTGGAAGGACAGGGGCAAGATGGCTACACCTTC.